The text below deals with one T cell receptor beta chain. This sample is part of a study of blood T cell repertoires in COVID-19. About the study: Material from acute and convalescent COVID-19 was sourced from the United States, Italy and Spain.

Germline trimming cut 6 bases from V and 7 bases from J; bases unmatched to any gene: 7. This CDR3 comprises 15 residues. The V gene's germline CDR1 is LNHDA and CDR2 SQIVND (reference sequence). Per the study methods: Counts of nucleated cells, estimated from reference gene primer amplification, were obtained. Only in-frame clones appear in the TCRdb table, and some are missing; sequencing was by immunoSEQ multiplex PCR. V, J and clone size are those of that table, while D and trimming were read from the DNA. Here the sample spans around 250,000 clones, roughly nine tenths being singletons. Sequencing used peripheral blood. This TCR came from a man between 60 and 75 years old with acute or convalescent COVID-19. The rearrangement links TRBV19 to TRBJ2-1; 12 bases are a match to TRBD2. The CDR3: CASRGSSGRGNEQFF. CDR3 in DNA: TGTGCCAGTAGAGGCTCTAGCGGGAGGGGAAATGAGCAGTTCTTC.